The clone carrying this T cell receptor beta chain was seen ten or more times. This sample was included in a study of blood T cell repertoires in COVID-19. Study in general: Whether acute or convalescent, the COVID-19 samples came from the United States, Italy and Spain.

In the original processing: Amplification of reference gene primers provided the estimated nucleated cell counts. Data came from immunoSEQ multiplex PCR; TCRdb stores just in-frame clones and leaves some out. Clonal size and the V and J genes are those of that table, whereas D and trimming came from the DNA. The repertoire holds about 64,000 clones, with roughly 70% as singletons. Study members were between about 18 and 95 years old and lived in fewer than 30 US regions. Researchers sorted participants into cohorts using their self-reported clinical history. This CDR3 has 14 amino acids. Germline V CDR1 and CDR2: LNHDA, SQIVND (reference sequence). V lost 6 bases, J lost 2 bases, and 4 bases stayed unmatched.

The source of this sequence is an older woman who had been exposed to COVID-19. This chain connects TRBV19 to TRBJ2-1; 7 bases are shared with TRBD2. Sequencing was done on a sample of PBMCs or T cells enriched from blood (not recorded which). This CDR3 is CASSWTSAYNEQFF. The CDR3 DNA reads as TGTGCCAGTAGCTGGACTAGTGCCTACAATGAGCAGTTCTTC.